This TCR beta chain stems from a study of human T cells and chemical hapten exposure. Between the trimmed V and J ends, which lost 0 bases and 0 bases, there was a span of 6 bases. The CDR3 is 14 amino acids. Per germline, CDR1 SGHNT and CDR2 YYREEE (reference sequence). With regard to this clonotype: Its antigen is not known.

Study-wide results and caveats: Expanded TCR counts at PT1 went up together with patch test score, a positive correlation. Relative to control repertoires, expanded TCRs gave rise to significantly more large CDR3 similarity clusters.

Time point indicated: patch test 3, about 24 weeks after DPC sensitization. Sample treatment: therapeutic diphenylcyclopropenone sensitization with weekly scalp DPC. Individual cDNA molecules had unique molecular identifiers attached to them by the library. TCRdb re-derived calls from the RACE reads in MiXCR, one entry per CDR3 protein. The sample shows 97,000 or so distinct CDR3 sequences, roughly a quarter of them seen only once. The receptor was derived from a middle-aged man with alopecia areata. Some clones in this sample may be carry-over from other donors' samples. V and J are TRBV5-4 and TRBJ2-5; the D is unclear. Specimen: whole blood, collected in connection with sensitization to the hapten diphenylcyclopropenone (DPC). For the CDR3, the DNA is TGTGCCAGCAGCTTGGGGCGGTACCAAGAGACCCAGTACTTC. As protein: CASSLGRYQETQYF. The full variable domain, rest sourced from reference TRBV5-4 and TRBJ2-5, is ETGVTQSPTHLIKTRGQQVTLRCSSQSGHNTVSWYQQALGQGPQFIFQYYREEENGRGNFPPRFSGLQFPNYSSELNVNALELDDSALYLCASSLGRYQETQYFGPGTRLLVL.